Listed here is a single T cell receptor (beta chain). TCRdb's table, derived via immunoSEQ multiplex PCR, lists solely in-frame clones and lacks some. Among some 22,000 clones, under 30% were seen once, and the ten largest hold over 5%. This entry belongs to a study of sequential checkpoint blockade in melanoma. The overall study: 75 to 95 pretreatment tumor DNA samples were TCRβ immunosequenced.

Treatment defined: randomized to nivolumab then ipilimumab (arm A) or the reverse (arm B). V lost 7 bases, J lost 5 bases, and 7 bases stayed unmatched. CDR1 is SGHNT and CDR2 is YENEEA in the germline V gene. The CDR3 sequence is 15 residues long. The TCR originated in a human donor with melanoma. This sample comprised tumor tissue (inferred from file names), obtained from a patient given nivolumab and ipilimumab in sequence. The rearrangement joins TRBV11-3 to TRBJ2-3; 12 positions match TRBD2. The chain's CDR3 is CASTLTSGGKDTQYF. CDR3 nucleotide sequence: TGTGCCAGCACACTAACTAGCGGGGGGAAAGATACGCAGTATTTT.